These 13 T cell receptor beta chains came from one sample sequenced in a study of blood T cell repertoires in COVID-19 (dated by TCRdb to about 2020). The protocol used for the library was the immunoSEQ multiplex PCR assay. TCRdb limited this immuneACCESS table to in-frame rearrangements with V and J called. A share of clones is missing; checked studies link under half to unresolved V genes, and the rest is unexplained. The sample records 45,000 to 75,000 clones, around nine tenths of which are singletons. Together, the top ten hold over 4% of the sample. The sequenced sample was peripheral blood. The receptors were sampled from a man between 60 and 75 years old with acute or convalescent COVID-19.

This clone occurred once. The chain is built from TRBV6-4 and TRBJ1-3; D is unclear. The germline gives CDR1 MRHNA, CDR2 SNTAGT. This CDR3 comprises 19 residues. V lost 2 bases, J lost 0 bases, and 20 bases lay in between. The CDR3 loop reads CASSDHRTVCGFSGNTIYF. For the CDR3, the DNA is TGTGCCAGCAGTGACCATCGGACGGTCTGCGGGTTCTCTGGAAACACCATATATTTT.

This clone was observed a few times. V is TRBV5-6 and J is TRBJ2-1, with 14 bases identical to TRBD2. Looked up from germline, CDR1 is SGHDT and CDR2 is YYEEEE. The CDR3 has 15 amino acids. The V segment lost 4 bases and the J segment 12 bases; nucleotides outside the gene matches: 9. The CDR3: CASSPRTSGRMGQFF. The CDR3 DNA sequence: TGTGCCAGCAGCCCTAGGACTAGCGGGAGGATGGGGCAGTTCTTC.

The chain recombines TRBV6-5 with TRBJ1-1, with a tentative D call TRBD1 (6 bases). Germline lookup yields CDR1 MNHEY and CDR2 SVGAGI. The CDR3 is 15 residues long. V lost 0 bases to trimming and J lost 7 bases, with 15 bases between them. DNA for the CDR3: TGTGCCAGCAGTTACTCGGCAGGGAGAGGGGGTGAAGCTTTCTTT. Protein product: CASSYSAGRGGEAFF.

The genes are TRBV6-4 and TRBJ2-1; 7 bases line up with TRBD2. The V gene end was trimmed by 2 bases and the J gene end by 5 bases; junction bases not matched to a gene: 6. CDR3 length: 15 residues. Germline assignment: CDR1 MRHNA and CDR2 SNTAGT. The CDR3: CASSDSGTLNNEQFF. CDR3 sequence (DNA): TGTGCCAGCAGTGACAGCGGGACGTTAAACAATGAGCAGTTCTTC.

CDR3 in DNA: TGTGCCAGCAGCTTAGATAGAATTGGCAATGAGCAGTTCTTC. Translation: CASSLDRIGNEQFF. This chain uses TRBV11-1 with TRBJ2-1; D remains ambiguous. The CDR3 runs 14 residues. The V end lost 1 base, the J end lost 6 bases, and 10 bases lay between the germline ends. The V gene's germline CDR1 is SGHAT and CDR2 FQDESV (reference sequence).

J is TRBJ2-3 and V is TRBV4-1; TRBD1 aligns across 8 bases. The CDR3 consists of 14 residues. J gave up 4 bases and V 3 bases, and 3 bases lay outside the gene matches. The germline V gene has CDR1 MGHRA and CDR2 YSYEKL. The CDR3 DNA reads TGCGCCAGCAGCCACGGACAGGGAGCAGATACGCAGTATTTT. This sequence encodes CASSHGQGADTQYF.

The V gene is TRBV7-9, the J gene TRBJ1-2, with D uncertain. The CDR3 totals 13 residues. The germline V and J ends were trimmed by 11 bases and 8 bases, with 21 bases remaining between them. CDR1 is SEHNR, CDR2 FQNEAQ, per germline (reference sequence). This CDR3 reads CALQEALIGGYTF. The CDR3 DNA sequence: TGTGCCCTCCAGGAGGCTTTGATTGGCGGCTACACCTTC.

The chain uses TRBV9 and TRBJ2-5, with 9 bases lining up with TRBD2. Germline V gene lookup returns CDR1 SGDLS and CDR2 YYNGEE. This CDR3 has 16 residues. The junction had 7 bases not matched to a gene; V was cut back by 0 bases and J by 4 bases. The CDR3, as DNA: TGTGCCAGCAGCGTAGGCGCGGGAGGGCCAGGAGAGACCCAGTACTTC. Encoded protein: CASSVGAGGPGETQYF.

V gene TRBV5-1 combines with J gene TRBJ2-1; the match to TRBD2 covers 12 bases. The V segment lost 4 bases and the J segment 6 bases; nucleotides outside the gene matches: 14. Per the germline V gene, CDR1 is SGHRS and CDR2 is YFSETQ. The CDR3 covers 18 residues. CDR3 DNA sequence: TGCGCCAGCAGCCTACTAGCGGGAGGCCATAGTTTTGGCAATGAGCAGTTCTTC. This sequence encodes CASSLLAGGHSFGNEQFF.

V is TRBV28 and J is TRBJ1-5; possibly TRBD1 for D (5 bases). The germline V and J ends were trimmed by 7 bases and 11 bases, with 21 bases remaining between them. Germline CDR1 reads MDHEN; CDR2 reads SYDVKM. The CDR3 has 14 residues. CDR3 in amino acids: CASNTPTPWGAQHF. As DNA, the CDR3 is TGTGCCAGCAACACGCCTACCCCTTGGGGGGCCCAGCATTTT.

This clone appeared a few times. The V call is TRBV28, the J call TRBJ1-5; D perhaps matches TRBD1 (5 bases). CDR3 size: 15 residues. V lost 4 bases and J 2 bases, leaving 12 bases between the germline ends. Germline assignment: CDR1 MDHEN and CDR2 SYDVKM. The CDR3: CASSSGFRGNQPQHF. In DNA, the CDR3 is TGTGCCAGCAGTTCGGGTTTCAGGGGCAATCAGCCCCAGCATTTT.

This chain uses TRBV5-1 with TRBJ1-4; no firm D call. The V and J ends lost 7 bases and 8 bases respectively, with 27 bases between them. The length of the CDR3 is 17 residues. The V gene's germline CDR1 is SGHRS and CDR2 YFSETQ. CDR3 residues: CASRSRPSGLRFEKLFF. The CDR3 DNA reads as TGCGCCAGCCGAAGCCGACCCTCTGGGCTGCGATTCGAAAAACTGTTTTTT.

CDR3 sequence: CASSLGLQSAGEQFF. The CDR3 coding sequence is TGCGCCAGCAGCTTGGGCCTCCAATCGGCGGGAGAGCAGTTCTTC. The chain is built from TRBV5-1 and TRBJ2-1, with D tentatively TRBD2 (6 bases). The CDR3 is 15 amino acids. CDR1 is SGHRS, CDR2 YFSETQ, per germline. V lost 0 bases and J 10 bases, leaving 17 bases between the germline ends.